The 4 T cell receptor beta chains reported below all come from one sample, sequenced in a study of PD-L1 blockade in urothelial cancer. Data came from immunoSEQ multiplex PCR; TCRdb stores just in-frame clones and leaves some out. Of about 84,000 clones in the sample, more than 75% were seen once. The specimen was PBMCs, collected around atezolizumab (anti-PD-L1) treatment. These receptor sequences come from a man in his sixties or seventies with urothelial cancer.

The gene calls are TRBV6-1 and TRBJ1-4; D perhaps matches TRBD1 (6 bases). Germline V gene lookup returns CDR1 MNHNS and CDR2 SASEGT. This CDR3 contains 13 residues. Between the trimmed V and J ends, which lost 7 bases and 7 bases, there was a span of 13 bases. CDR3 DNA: TGTGCCAGCACTCGGGCCAGGGGTGAAAAACTGTTTTTT. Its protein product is CASTRARGEKLFF.

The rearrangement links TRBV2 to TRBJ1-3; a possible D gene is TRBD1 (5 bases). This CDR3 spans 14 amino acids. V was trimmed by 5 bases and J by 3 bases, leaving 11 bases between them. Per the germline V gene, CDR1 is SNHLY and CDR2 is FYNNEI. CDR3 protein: CASSKDTDGNTIYF. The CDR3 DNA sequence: TGTGCCAGCAGTAAGGACACGGATGGAAACACCATATATTTT.

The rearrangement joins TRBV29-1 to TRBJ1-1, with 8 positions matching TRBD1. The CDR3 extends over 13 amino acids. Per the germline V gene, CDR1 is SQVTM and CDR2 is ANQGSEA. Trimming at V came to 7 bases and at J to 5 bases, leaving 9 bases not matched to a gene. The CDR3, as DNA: TGCAGCGCCCAGGACAGGGTTGGAACTGAAGCTTTCTTT. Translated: CSAQDRVGTEAFF.

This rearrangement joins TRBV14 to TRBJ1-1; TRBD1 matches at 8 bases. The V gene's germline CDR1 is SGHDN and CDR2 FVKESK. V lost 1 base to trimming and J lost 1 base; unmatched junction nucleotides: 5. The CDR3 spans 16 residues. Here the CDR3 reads CASSQARTGRNTEAFF. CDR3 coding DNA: TGTGCCAGCAGCCAAGCCAGGACAGGGAGGAACACTGAAGCTTTCTTT.